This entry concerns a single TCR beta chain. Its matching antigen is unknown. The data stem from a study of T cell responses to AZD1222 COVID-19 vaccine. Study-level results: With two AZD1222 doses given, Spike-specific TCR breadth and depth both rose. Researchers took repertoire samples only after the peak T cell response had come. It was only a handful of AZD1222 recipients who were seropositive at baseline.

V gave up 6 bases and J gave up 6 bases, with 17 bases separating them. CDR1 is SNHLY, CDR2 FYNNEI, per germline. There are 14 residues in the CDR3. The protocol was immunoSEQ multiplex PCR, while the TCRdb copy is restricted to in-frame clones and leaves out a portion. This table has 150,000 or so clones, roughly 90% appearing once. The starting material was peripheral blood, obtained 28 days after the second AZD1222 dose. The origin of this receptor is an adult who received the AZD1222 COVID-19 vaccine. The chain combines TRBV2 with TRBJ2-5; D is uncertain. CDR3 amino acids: CASSKGLSSQTQYF. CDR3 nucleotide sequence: TGTGCCAGCAGCAAAGGGCTATCCAGCCAGACCCAGTACTTC.